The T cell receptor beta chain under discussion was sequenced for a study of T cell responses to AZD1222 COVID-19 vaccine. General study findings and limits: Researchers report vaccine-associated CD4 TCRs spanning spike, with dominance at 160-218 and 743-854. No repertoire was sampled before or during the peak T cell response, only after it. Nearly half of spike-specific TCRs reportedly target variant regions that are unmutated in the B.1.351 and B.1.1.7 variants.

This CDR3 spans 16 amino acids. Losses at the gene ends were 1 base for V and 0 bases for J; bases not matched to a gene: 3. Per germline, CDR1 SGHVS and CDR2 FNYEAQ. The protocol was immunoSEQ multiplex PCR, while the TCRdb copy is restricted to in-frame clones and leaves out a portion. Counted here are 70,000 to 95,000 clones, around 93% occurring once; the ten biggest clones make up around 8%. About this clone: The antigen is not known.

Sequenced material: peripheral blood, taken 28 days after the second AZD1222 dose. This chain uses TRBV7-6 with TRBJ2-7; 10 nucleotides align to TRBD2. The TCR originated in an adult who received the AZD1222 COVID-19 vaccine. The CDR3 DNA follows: TGTGCCAGCAGCTTAGTAGCGGGAGGCATCTCCTACGAGCAGTACTTC. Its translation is CASSLVAGGISYEQYF.